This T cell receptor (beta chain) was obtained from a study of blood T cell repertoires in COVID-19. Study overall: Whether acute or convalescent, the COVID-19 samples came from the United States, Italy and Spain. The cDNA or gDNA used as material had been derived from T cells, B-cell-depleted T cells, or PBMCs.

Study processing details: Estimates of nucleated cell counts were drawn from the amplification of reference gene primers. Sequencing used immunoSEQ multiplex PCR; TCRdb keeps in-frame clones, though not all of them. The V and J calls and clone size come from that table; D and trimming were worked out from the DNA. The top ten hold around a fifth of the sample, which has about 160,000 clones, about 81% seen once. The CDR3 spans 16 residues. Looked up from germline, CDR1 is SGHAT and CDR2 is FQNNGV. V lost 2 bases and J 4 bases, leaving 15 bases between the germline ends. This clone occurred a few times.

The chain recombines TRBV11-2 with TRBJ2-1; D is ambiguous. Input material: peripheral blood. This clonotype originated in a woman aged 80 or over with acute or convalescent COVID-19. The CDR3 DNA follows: TGTGCCAGCAGCTTACGCCTTCAATCAGGATACAATGAGCAGTTCTTC. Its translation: CASSLRLQSGYNEQFF.